This T cell receptor beta chain was profiled in a study of blood T cells in healthy people across ages. About the research overall: Every two T cells gave about one barcoded beta molecule via template switching. Study-level findings and limits: With donor CMV status unknown, expanded clonotype changes were possibly confounded. Per million T cells, TCR beta diversity dropped about linearly as age rose.

The trim removed 1 base at V and 7 bases at J, leaving 9 bases unmatched. Germline V gene sequence: CDR1 LNHNV, CDR2 YYDKDF (reference sequence). This CDR3 is built from 16 residues. On this clonotype itself: Its antigen is not known.

For the second PCR, which ran for about 7 to 11 cycles, a sample-barcoded 5' primer and a J-beta primer mix were used. Through a template-switch adaptor with 12 random nucleotides, each cDNA molecule received a tag. TCRdb passed the 5' RACE reads through MiXCR, listing each CDR3 protein once. Here the sample spans about 690,000 distinct CDR3 sequences, over 40% being singletons. Sequencing was done on a sample of blood. This clonotype was sampled from an elderly man in good health. The rearrangement uses TRBV15 and TRBJ2-1, with TRBD2 matching 8 bases. CDR3 nucleotides: TGTGCCACCAGCAGAGGATGGAACAGCGGGAGTAATGAGCAGTTCTTC. Translated: CATSRGWNSGSNEQFF.